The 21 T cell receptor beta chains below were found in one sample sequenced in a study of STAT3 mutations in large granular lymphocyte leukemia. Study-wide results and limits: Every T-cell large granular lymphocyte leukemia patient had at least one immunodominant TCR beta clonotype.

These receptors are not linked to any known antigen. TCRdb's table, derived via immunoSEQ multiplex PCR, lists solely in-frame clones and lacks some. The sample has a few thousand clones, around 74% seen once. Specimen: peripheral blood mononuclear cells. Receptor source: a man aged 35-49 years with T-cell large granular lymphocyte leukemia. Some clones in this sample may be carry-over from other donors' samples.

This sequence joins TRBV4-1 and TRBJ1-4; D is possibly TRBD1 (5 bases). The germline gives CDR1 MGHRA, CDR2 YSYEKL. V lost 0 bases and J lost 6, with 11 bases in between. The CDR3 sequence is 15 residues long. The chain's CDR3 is CASSQEKGPDEKLFF. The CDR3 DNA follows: TGCGCCAGCAGCCAAGAAAAGGGACCGGATGAAAAACTGTTTTTT.

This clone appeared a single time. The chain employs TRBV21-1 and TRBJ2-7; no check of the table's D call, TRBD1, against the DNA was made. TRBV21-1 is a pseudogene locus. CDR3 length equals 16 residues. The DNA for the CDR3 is TGTGCCAGCAGAAGGAGTGCGGGACAGGGCCTCTACGAGCAGTACTTC. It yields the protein CASRRSAGQGLYEQYF.

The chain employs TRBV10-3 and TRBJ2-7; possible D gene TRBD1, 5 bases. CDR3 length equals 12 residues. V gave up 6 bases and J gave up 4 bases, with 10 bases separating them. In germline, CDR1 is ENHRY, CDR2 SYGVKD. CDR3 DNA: TGTGCCATCAGGGAAGACAGATACGAGCAGTACTTC. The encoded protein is CAIREDRYEQYF.

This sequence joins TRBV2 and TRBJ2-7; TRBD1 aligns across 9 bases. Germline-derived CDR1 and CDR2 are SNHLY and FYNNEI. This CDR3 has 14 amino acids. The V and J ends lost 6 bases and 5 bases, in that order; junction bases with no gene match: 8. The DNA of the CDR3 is TGTGCCAGCAGGGTCCGACAGGGGGTGAACGAGCAGTACTTC. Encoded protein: CASRVRQGVNEQYF.

The CDR3 loop reads CASSRRTGDKYGYTF. The CDR3 DNA reads as TGTGCCAGCAGCAGACGGACAGGGGACAAGTATGGCTACACCTTC. The rearrangement uses TRBV7-2 and TRBJ1-2, with 9 bases lining up with TRBD1. V dropped 5 bases and J dropped 5; count of bases not matched to a gene: 9. The CDR3 loop spans 15 amino acids. Per the germline V gene, CDR1 is SGHTA and CDR2 is FQGNSA.

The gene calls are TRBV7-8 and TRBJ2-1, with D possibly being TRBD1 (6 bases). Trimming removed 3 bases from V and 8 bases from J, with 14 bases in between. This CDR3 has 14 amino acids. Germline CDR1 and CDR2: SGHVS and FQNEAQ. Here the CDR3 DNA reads TGTGCCAGCAGCTTTCACAGGGATCGGGATGAGCAGTTCTTC. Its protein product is CASSFHRDRDEQFF.

The CDR3 spells CASSLGEPGQQETQYF. The CDR3 DNA follows: TGTGCCAGCAGCTTGGGAGAACCGGGACAGCAAGAGACCCAGTACTTC. J is TRBJ2-5 and V is TRBV5-8; 7 bases fit TRBD1. Trimming at V came to 0 bases and at J to 2 bases, leaving 7 bases not matched to a gene. The germline gives CDR1 SGHTS, CDR2 YDEGEE. The CDR3 is 16 residues long.

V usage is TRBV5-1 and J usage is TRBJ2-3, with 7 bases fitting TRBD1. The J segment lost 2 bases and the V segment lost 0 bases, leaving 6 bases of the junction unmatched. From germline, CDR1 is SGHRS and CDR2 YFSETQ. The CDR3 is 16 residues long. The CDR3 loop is CASSLERDRYTDTQYF. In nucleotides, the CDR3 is TGCGCCAGCAGCTTGGAAAGGGACAGATACACAGATACGCAGTATTTT.

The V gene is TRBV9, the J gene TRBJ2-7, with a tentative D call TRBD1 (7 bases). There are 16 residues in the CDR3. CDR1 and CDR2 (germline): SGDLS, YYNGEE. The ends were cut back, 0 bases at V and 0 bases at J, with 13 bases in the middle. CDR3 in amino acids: CASSVAQGGSSYEQYF. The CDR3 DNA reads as TGTGCCAGCAGCGTAGCTCAGGGGGGTAGCTCCTACGAGCAGTACTTC.

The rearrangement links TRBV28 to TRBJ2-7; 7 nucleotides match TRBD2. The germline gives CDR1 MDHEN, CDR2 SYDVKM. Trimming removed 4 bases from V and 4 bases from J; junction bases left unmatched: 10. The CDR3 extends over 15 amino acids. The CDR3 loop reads CASSSPGLNKYEQYF. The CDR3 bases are TGTGCCAGCAGTTCACCGGGACTAAATAAGTACGAGCAGTACTTC.

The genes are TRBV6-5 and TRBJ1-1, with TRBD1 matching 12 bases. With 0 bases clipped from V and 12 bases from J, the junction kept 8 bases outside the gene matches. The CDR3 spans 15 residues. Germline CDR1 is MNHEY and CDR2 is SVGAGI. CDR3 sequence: CASSYSNRDRGQSFF. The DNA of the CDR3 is TGTGCCAGCAGTTACTCCAACCGGGACAGGGGGCAATCTTTCTTT.

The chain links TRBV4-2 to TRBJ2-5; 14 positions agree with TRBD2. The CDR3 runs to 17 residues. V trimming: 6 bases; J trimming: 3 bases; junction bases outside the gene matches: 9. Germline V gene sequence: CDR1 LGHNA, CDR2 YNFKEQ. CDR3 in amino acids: CASSHPPGLAGEETQYF. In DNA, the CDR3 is TGTGCCAGCAGTCACCCCCCGGGACTAGCGGGAGAAGAGACCCAGTACTTC.

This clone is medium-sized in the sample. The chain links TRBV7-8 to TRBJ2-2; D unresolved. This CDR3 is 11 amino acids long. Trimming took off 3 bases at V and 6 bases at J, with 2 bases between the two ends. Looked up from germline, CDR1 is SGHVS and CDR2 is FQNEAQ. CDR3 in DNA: TGTGCCAGCAGCTTTCCCGGGGAGCTGTTTTTT. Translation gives CASSFPGELFF.

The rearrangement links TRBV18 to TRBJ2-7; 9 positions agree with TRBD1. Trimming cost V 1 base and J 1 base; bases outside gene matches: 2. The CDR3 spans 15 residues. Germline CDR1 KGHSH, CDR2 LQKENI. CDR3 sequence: CASSPRTGDSYEQYF. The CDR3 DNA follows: TGTGCCAGCTCACCACGGACAGGGGATTCCTACGAGCAGTACTTC.

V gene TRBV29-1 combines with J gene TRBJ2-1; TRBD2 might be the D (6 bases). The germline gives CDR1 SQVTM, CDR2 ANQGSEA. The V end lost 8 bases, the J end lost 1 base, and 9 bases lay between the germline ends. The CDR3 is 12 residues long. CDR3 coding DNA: TGCAGCTCGGGAGAATCCTACAATGAGCAGTTCTTC. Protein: CSSGESYNEQFF.

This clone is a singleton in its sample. The CDR3 reads CASSPQGQGSTDTQYF. The DNA of the CDR3 is TGTGCCAGCTCACCTCAGGGACAGGGGAGCACAGATACGCAGTATTTT. The chain employs TRBV18 and TRBJ2-3, with TRBD1 identical over 10 bases. J lost 0 bases, V lost 3 bases, and 3 bases had no gene match. CDR1 is KGHSH and CDR2 is LQKENI in the germline V gene. CDR3 length: 16 residues.

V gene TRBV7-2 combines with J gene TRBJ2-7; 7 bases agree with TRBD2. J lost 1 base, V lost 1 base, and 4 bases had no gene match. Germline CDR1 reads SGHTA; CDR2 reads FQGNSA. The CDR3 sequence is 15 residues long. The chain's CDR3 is CASSLGGSRSYEQYF. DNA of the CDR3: TGTGCCAGCAGCTTAGGCGGGAGTAGATCCTACGAGCAGTACTTC.

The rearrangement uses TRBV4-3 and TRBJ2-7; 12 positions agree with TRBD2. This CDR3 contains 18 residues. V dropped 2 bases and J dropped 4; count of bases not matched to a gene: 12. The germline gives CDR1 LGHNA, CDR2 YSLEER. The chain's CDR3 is CASSQWIRTSGKMYEQYF. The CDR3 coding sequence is TGCGCCAGCAGCCAATGGATCCGGACTAGCGGGAAGATGTACGAGCAGTACTTC.

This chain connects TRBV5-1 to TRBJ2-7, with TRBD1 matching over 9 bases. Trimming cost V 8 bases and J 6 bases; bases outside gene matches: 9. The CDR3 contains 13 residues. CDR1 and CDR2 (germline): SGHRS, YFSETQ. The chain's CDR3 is CASRRTGDGEQYF. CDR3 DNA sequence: TGCGCCAGTAGACGGACAGGGGATGGCGAGCAGTACTTC.

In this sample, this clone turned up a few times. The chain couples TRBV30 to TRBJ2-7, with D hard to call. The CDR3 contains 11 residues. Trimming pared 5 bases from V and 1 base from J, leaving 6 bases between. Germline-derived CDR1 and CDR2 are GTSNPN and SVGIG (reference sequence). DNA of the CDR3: TGTGCCTGGGGGGAATCCTACGAGCAGTACTTC. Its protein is CAWGESYEQYF.

The CDR3 nucleotides are TGTGCCAGCAGCTTTTTGGCTAGCGGGAGGATATACAATGAGCAGTTCTTC. Protein: CASSFLASGRIYNEQFF. The chain uses TRBV7-8 and TRBJ2-1; 11 positions agree with TRBD2. The V segment lost 3 bases and the J segment 4 bases; nucleotides outside the gene matches: 8. Germline V gene sequence: CDR1 SGHVS, CDR2 FQNEAQ. This CDR3 has 17 residues. The whole variable domain, filled in from reference TRBV7-8 and TRBJ2-1, reads GAGVSQSPRYKVAKRGQDVALRCDPISGHVSLFWYQQALGQGPEFLTYFQNEAQLDKSGLPSDRFFAERPEGSVSTLKIQRTQQEDSAVYLCASSFLASGRIYNEQFFGPGTRLTVL.